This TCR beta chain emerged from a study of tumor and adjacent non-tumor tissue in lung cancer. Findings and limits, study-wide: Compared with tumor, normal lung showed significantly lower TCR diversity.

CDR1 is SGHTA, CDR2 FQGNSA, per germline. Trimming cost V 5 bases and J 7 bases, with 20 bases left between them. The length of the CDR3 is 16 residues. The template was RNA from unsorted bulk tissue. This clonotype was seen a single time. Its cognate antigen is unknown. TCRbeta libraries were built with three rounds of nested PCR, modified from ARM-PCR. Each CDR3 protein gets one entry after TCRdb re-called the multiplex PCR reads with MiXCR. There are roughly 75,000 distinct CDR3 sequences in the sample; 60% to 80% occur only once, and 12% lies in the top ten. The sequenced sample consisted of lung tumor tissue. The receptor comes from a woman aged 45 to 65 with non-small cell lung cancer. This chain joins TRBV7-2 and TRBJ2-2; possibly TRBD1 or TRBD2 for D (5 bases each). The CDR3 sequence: CASSPGGWGDSGELFF. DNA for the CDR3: TGTGCCAGCAGCCCCGGTGGGTGGGGAGACAGCGGGGAGCTGTTTTTT.